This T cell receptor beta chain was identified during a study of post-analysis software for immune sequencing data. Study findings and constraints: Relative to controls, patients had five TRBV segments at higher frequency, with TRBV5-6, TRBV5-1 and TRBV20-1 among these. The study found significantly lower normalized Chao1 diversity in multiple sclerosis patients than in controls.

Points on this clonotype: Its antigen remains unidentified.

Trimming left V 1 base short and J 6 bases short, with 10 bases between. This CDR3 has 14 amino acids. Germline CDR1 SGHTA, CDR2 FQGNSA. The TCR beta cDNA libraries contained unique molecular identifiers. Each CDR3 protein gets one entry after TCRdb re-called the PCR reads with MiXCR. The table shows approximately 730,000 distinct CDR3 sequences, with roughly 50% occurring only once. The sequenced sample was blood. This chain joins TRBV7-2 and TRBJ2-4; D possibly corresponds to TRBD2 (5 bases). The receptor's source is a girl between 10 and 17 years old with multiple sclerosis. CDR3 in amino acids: CASSLDQGRNIQYF. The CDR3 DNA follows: TGTGCCAGCAGCTTAGACCAAGGGAGAAACATTCAGTACTTC.